This entry describes one T cell receptor (beta chain). The assay was immunoSEQ multiplex PCR, and TCRdb's table has in-frame clones only and misses some. The table records about 330,000 clones, roughly 90% of them present only once. The data originate from a study of blood T cell repertoires in COVID-19. Study context: Specimens from acute and convalescent COVID-19 originated in the United States, Italy and Spain. PBMCs, B-cell-depleted T cells, or T cells were the source of the cDNA or gDNA that made up the material.

The CDR3 totals 15 residues. CDR1 is GTSNPN, CDR2 SVGIG, per germline (reference sequence). Between the trimmed V and J ends, which lost 3 bases and 3 bases, there was a span of 17 bases. V and J are TRBV30 and TRBJ1-1, with D perhaps matching TRBD1 (5 bases). The sequenced material came from peripheral blood. The clonotype originates from a man aged 18 to 35 who had recovered from COVID-19. CDR3 sequence: CAWRDDSGTYTEAFF. CDR3 coding DNA: TGTGCCTGGAGGGATGACAGCGGGACCTACACTGAAGCTTTCTTT.